The clone carrying this TCR beta chain was detected only a few times. Assay used: immunoSEQ multiplex PCR; TCRdb lists only in-frame clones, some missing. This table has 450,000 to 500,000 clones, more than 75% appearing once. V trimming: 0 bases; J trimming: 8 bases; junction bases outside the gene matches: 8. Germline V lookup: CDR1 SGHKS, CDR2 YYEKEE (reference sequence). This CDR3 contains 17 residues. The sample originates from a study of shared clonotypes between healthy human individuals. Overall study context: Participating donors consisted of two women and a few men aged 18 to 49.

Sequencing used PBMCs. The chain uses TRBV5-5 and TRBJ2-1, with 13 bases lining up with TRBD2. The sequence came from a woman aged 35 to 49 in good health. Some clones in this sample may be carry-over from other donors' samples. CDR3: CASSLGGLAGVVYEQFF. CDR3 nucleotides: TGTGCCAGCAGCTTGGGTGGACTAGCGGGAGTAGTCTATGAGCAGTTCTTC.